A selection of T cell receptor beta chains follows, all from one sample in a study of cytomegalovirus exposure and HLA in healthy donors. Assay: immunoSEQ multiplex PCR; the TCRdb copy retains only in-frame clones and omits some. The sample consists of about 200,000 clones, approximately 12% of them appearing once. Sequenced: PBMCs. These receptors originate from a man aged 50 to 60 in good health and CMV-seropositive. The CDR3 runs from the conserved cysteine through the conserved F or W. A D gene is named only where the DNA matches it firmly. Clone size is given for some rows only: seen once, a few or many times, or a class if the clone is expanded.

-	TRBV5-1	-	TRBJ1-1	16	TGCGCCAGCAGCTTGCGCCAGGGAGGCGGGAACACTGAAGCTTTCTTT	CASSLRQGGGNTEAFF
TRBD2	TRBV10-2	few	TRBJ2-5	15	TGCGCCAGCAGGGGACTAGCGGGTCTACAAGAGACCCAGTACTTC	CASRGLAGLQETQYF
-	TRBV28	-	TRBJ2-5	13	TGTGCCACGGGATGGTCCATCCAAGAGACCCAGTACTTC	CATGWSIQETQYF
TRBD1	TRBV6-5	-	TRBJ2-7	14	TGTGCCAGCAGTGACCGGGACAGGGACTACGAGCAGTACTTC	CASSDRDRDYEQYF
TRBD1	TRBV6-6	few	TRBJ2-2	15	TGTGCCAGCAGCCCCGGGACAGGTTACACCGGGGAGCTGTTTTTT	CASSPGTGYTGELFF
-	TRBV28	few	TRBJ1-1	15	TGTGCCAGCAGTTTATCCGGGGGTACCAACACTGAAGCTTTCTTT	CASSLSGGTNTEAFF
-	TRBV5-4	few	TRBJ2-6	18	TGTGCCAGCAGCTTTGGGCACAGGGTTAGCTCTGGGGCCAACGTCCTGACTTTC	CASSFGHRVSSGANVLTF
TRBD2	TRBV11-2	few	TRBJ2-3	15	TGTGCCAGCAGCCCCCCTGGGGGGGGTGTAGATACGCAGTATTTT	CASSPPGGGVDTQYF
-	TRBV5-6	-	TRBJ1-5	15	TGTGCCAGCAGCTTACTCCGGGACACAGATCAGCCCCAGCATTTT	CASSLLRDTDQPQHF
-	TRBV7-2	few	TRBJ1-3	13	TGTGCCAGCAGTCCAAGCGGGGGAAACACCATATATTTT	CASSPSGGNTIYF
-	TRBV7-8	-	TRBJ1-2	16	TGTGCCAGCAGCTTAGGGGGCCAGTCGAATAACTATGGCTACACCTTC	CASSLGGQSNNYGYTF
TRBD2	TRBV18	few	TRBJ2-3	16	TGTGCCAGCTCACCACCGGGGACTAGCCCTCGGGATACGCAGTATTTT	CASSPPGTSPRDTQYF
-	TRBV11-3	-	TRBJ1-2	13	TGTGCCAGCAGCACCTCTTGGGGGGGAGGCTACACCTTC	CASSTSWGGGYTF
-	TRBV5-4	-	TRBJ1-1	14	TGTGCCAGCAGCTTGGATGTCAGGGTCGCTGAAGCTTTCTTT	CASSLDVRVAEAFF
TRBD1	TRBV27	few	TRBJ2-6	17	TGTGCCAGCACTTTCTTACAGGGGGCGCATGGGGCCAACGTCCTGACTTTC	CASTFLQGAHGANVLTF
-	TRBV7-9	-	TRBJ2-5	11	TGTGCCAGCAGCTCACAAGAGACCCAGTACTTC	CASSSQETQYF
TRBD1	TRBV5-1	few	TRBJ2-6	19	TGCGCCAGCAGCCGTCTGCGGGGACAGGTTTTATCTGGGGCCAACGTCCTGACTTTC	CASSRLRGQVLSGANVLTF
-	TRBV6-1	-	TRBJ1-2	13	TGTGCCGGCAGTGAACGGGATATCTATGGCTACACCTTC	CAGSERDIYGYTF